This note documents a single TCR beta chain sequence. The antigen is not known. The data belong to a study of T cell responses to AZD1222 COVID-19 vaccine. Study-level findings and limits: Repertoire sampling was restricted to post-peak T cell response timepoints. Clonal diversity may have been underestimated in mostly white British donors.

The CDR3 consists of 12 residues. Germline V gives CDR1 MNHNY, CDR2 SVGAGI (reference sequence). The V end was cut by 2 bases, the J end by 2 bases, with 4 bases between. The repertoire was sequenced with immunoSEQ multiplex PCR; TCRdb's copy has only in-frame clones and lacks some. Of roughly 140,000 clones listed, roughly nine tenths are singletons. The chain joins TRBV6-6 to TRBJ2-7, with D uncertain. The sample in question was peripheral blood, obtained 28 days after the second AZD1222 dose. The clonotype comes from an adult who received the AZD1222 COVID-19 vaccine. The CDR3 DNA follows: TGTGCCAGCAGTTACGACGCCTACGAGCAGTACGTC. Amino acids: CASSYDAYEQYV.